This T cell receptor (beta chain) derives from a study of T cell changes during pregnancy in multiple sclerosis. This CDR3 contains 14 residues. Germline V CDR1 and CDR2: SGHRS, YFSETQ. With 4 bases clipped from V and 7 bases from J, the junction kept 8 bases outside the gene matches. This table comes from immunoSEQ multiplex PCR, and its TCRdb copy is limited to in-frame clones, with some not included. The repertoire includes roughly 84,000 clones, around 93% of them detected once, and approximately 1.3% sits in the top ten. The sequenced sample was peripheral blood, obtained in the third trimester of pregnancy. The chain links TRBV5-1 to TRBJ1-2, with TRBD1 matching 9 bases. This TCR derives from a female donor in good health, enrolled as a control in a pregnancy study. This chain's CDR3 is CASSSDRGTSGYTF. CDR3 sequence (DNA): TGCGCCAGCAGCAGCGACAGGGGGACGTCTGGCTACACCTTC.